These 3 T cell receptor beta chains originate from one sample sequenced in a study of shared clonotypes between healthy human individuals (dated by TCRdb to about 2020). Libraries were constructed by the immunoSEQ multiplex PCR assay. Entries here come from immuneACCESS through TCRdb and include only in-frame sequences with V and J called. Some clones fail to appear in such tables; in the studies checked, an unresolved V gene covers under half of the shortfall, and the cause of the remainder is unknown. This sample comprises over 2 million clones, around 90% of them detected only once. The ten largest clones capture about 0.36% of the sample. Sequencing was performed on naive CD4+ T cells from PBMCs. The sample's cell subset or site label, in plain terms: CD45RA+ positively selected. These receptors were obtained from a man aged 18 to 29 in good health. Some clones in this sample may be carry-over from other donors' samples.

For the CDR3, the DNA is TGTGCCCGGACAGGGTGGGGCACTGCGAACACTGAAGCTTTCTTT. This translates into CARTGWGTANTEAFF. V gene TRBV6-1 combines with J gene TRBJ1-1, with 8 bases matching TRBD1. The CDR3 is 15 residues long. The trim removed 11 bases at V and 1 base at J, leaving 12 bases unmatched. CDR1 and CDR2 from the germline V gene are MNHNS and SASEGT.

A note on this clone: Additional DNA sequences in this sample encode the identical CDR3. DNA for the CDR3: TGTGCCAGCAGTACACAGGGAGCGGGCTACGAGCAGTACTTC. Amino acids: CASSTQGAGYEQYF. The gene calls are TRBV2 and TRBJ2-7; D possibly uses TRBD1 or TRBD2 (6 bases each). Germline-derived CDR1 and CDR2 are SNHLY and FYNNEI. V shed 5 bases and J shed 3 bases, with 14 bases lying between them. The CDR3 totals 14 residues.

This rearrangement joins TRBV4-3 to TRBJ2-7; no reliable D call. Germline V gene sequence: CDR1 LGHNA, CDR2 YSLEER. V was pared by 0 bases and J by 1 base, with 13 bases between. This CDR3 comprises 16 residues. This chain's CDR3 is CASSQEASRSSYEQYF. CDR3 coding DNA: TGCGCCAGCAGCCAAGAGGCGTCCAGGTCATCCTACGAGCAGTACTTC.